These T cell receptor beta chains were read from a single sample in a study of a mutant IDH1 vaccine in newly diagnosed glioma. For these receptors, no antigen is known. Produced via immunoSEQ multiplex PCR; TCRdb's table is partial and in-frame only. The top ten clones hold 5% to 6.5% of a sample with 35,000 to 40,000 clones, more than 80% of them seen once. The material sequenced was PBMCs, taken from a glioma patient whose treatment included an IDH1 peptide vaccine. These receptors were obtained from a man in his forties with glioma. The CDR3 runs from the conserved cysteine through the conserved F or W. D genes are given only for firm matches. Not all rows give a size; the values are once, few, many and, for expanded clones, a class.

>14|TRBV29-1|TRBD2|TRBJ2-1|NA
CSVDTSGLYNEQFF
TGCAGCGTTGATACTAGCGGACTATACAATGAGCAGTTCTTC
>15|TRBV27|NA|TRBJ2-7|NA
CASSLSSGTLYEQYF
TGTGCCAGCAGTTTATCTTCCGGGACCCTCTACGAGCAGTACTTC
>14|TRBV5-1|NA|TRBJ1-4|NA
CASSLEGNREKLFF
TGCGCCAGCAGCTTGGAGGGGAATCGTGAAAAACTGTTTTTT
>14|TRBV6-5|TRBD2|TRBJ2-1|few
CASSYTSGSYEQFF
TGTGCCAGCAGTTACACTAGCGGGAGCTATGAGCAGTTCTTC
>14|TRBV30|NA|TRBJ2-1|NA
CAWSAQGADDEQFF
TGTGCCTGGAGTGCCCAGGGAGCAGACGATGAGCAGTTCTTC
>13|TRBV19|NA|TRBJ1-4|NA
CEIGGSINEKLFF
TGTGAGATAGGGGGGTCCATTAATGAAAAACTGTTTTTT
>15|TRBV9|NA|TRBJ1-1|NA
CASSVASGRNTEAFF
TGTGCCAGCAGCGTAGCTAGCGGGAGGAACACTGAAGCTTTCTTT
>15|TRBV28|TRBD1|TRBJ2-5|NA
CASSWTGAPREAQYF
TGTGCCAGCAGTTGGACAGGGGCCCCAAGAGAGGCCCAGTACTTC
>17|TRBV4-2|NA|TRBJ2-1|NA
CASSQAGGRSSYNEQFF
TGTGCCAGCAGCCAAGCGGGCGGCAGGAGCTCCTACAATGAGCAGTTCTTC
>16|TRBV4-3|TRBD2|TRBJ2-3|NA
CASSQQLALSTDTQYF
TGCGCCAGCAGCCAACAACTAGCGCTAAGCACAGATACGCAGTATTTT
>15|TRBV28|NA|TRBJ1-2|NA
CASSLGASGRNGYTF
TGTGCCAGCAGTTTAGGTGCCTCTGGACGTAATGGCTACACCTTC
>14|TRBV4-3|TRBD2|TRBJ2-7|NA
CASSPSGRRNEQYF
TGCGCCAGCAGCCCAAGCGGGAGGAGGAACGAGCAGTACTTC
>13|TRBV6-5|NA|TRBJ2-7|NA
CASSYRGREKQYF
TGTGCCAGCAGTTACAGGGGGCGGGAAAAGCAGTACTTC
>15|TRBV11-2|NA|TRBJ2-7|NA
CASSPAGQGTREQYF
TGTGCCAGCAGCCCGGCCGGCCAGGGAACGCGCGAGCAGTACTTC
>15|TRBV19|TRBD2|TRBJ2-3|NA
CASSTVAGSTDTQYF
TGTGCCAGTAGTACTGTAGCGGGAAGCACAGATACGCAGTATTTT
>15|TRBV2|NA|TRBJ1-6|once
CASRRRGGNNSPLHF
TGTGCCAGCAGACGCAGGGGCGGTAATAATTCACCCCTCCACTTT
>15|TRBV2|TRBD1|TRBJ2-6|NA
CASSERGQGANVLTF
TGTGCCAGCAGTGAGAGGGGGCAGGGGGCCAACGTCCTGACTTTC
>20|TRBV9|TRBD2|TRBJ2-3|once
CASSVEVLLAGGPGGDTQYF
TGTGCCAGCAGCGTAGAAGTGTTACTAGCGGGAGGCCCGGGGGGAGATACGCAGTATTTT
>11|TRBV6-5|NA|TRBJ1-2|NA
CASSSKYGYTF
TGTGCCAGCAGTTCCAAGTATGGCTACACCTTC
>17|TRBV11-2|TRBD1|TRBJ2-7|NA
CASSSRVQGWVASEQYF
TGTGCCAGCAGCTCCAGGGTACAGGGGTGGGTTGCTTCGGAGCAGTACTTC
>14|TRBV19|NA|TRBJ1-2|NA
CASTLGTGIYGYTF
TGTGCCAGTACCCTCGGGACGGGCATCTATGGCTACACCTTC